Each of the 25 T cell receptor beta chains below was sequenced from the same sample in a study of cytomegalovirus exposure and HLA in healthy donors (dated by TCRdb to 2016 to 2017). Receptor libraries were prepared by the immunoSEQ multiplex PCR assay. A mixture of 60 forward primers for TCR Vbeta segments and 13 reverse primers for TCR Jbeta segments was used in the multiplex PCR. TCRdb re-hosts the immuneACCESS table, in-frame sequences only. Its copies lack some clones; in the studies checked, an unresolved V gene accounts for under half of them, and the cause for the rest is not known. Recorded for this sample are tens of thousands of clones; 76% of them occurred a single time. Roughly 8% of the sample is in the top ten clones. Material: PBMCs. The receptors here all came from a woman aged 25 to 45 in good health and CMV-seropositive.

V usage is TRBV30 and J usage is TRBJ1-1; D is unresolved. The CDR3 is 11 amino acids. Trimming shortened V by 1 base and J by 7 bases, and 7 bases separated the two germline ends. Per the germline V gene, CDR1 is GTSNPN and CDR2 is SVGIG (reference sequence). The CDR3 loop reads CAWSGQIEAFF. The CDR3 DNA reads as TGTGCCTGGAGTGGCCAGATTGAAGCTTTCTTT.

The rearrangement links TRBV2 to TRBJ2-1; a possible D gene is TRBD2 (5 bases). This CDR3 region has 16 residues. Germline V gives CDR1 SNHLY, CDR2 FYNNEI. Trimming stripped 8 bases from V and 1 base from J, with 18 bases between. The CDR3 bases are TGTGCCAGCTTAAGGGAGCTTTATGGGTCCTACAATGAGCAGTTCTTC. Translation: CASLRELYGSYNEQFF. The full variable domain, with the rest looked up from reference TRBV2 and TRBJ2-1, is EPEVTQTPSHQVTQMGQEVILRCVPISNHLYFYWYRQILGQKVEFLVSFYNNEISEKSEIFDDQFSVERPDGSNFTLKIRSTKLEDSAMYFCASLRELYGSYNEQFFGPGTRLTVL.

The genes are TRBV30 and TRBJ1-1; the D gene is possibly TRBD1 (5 bases). This CDR3 is built from 12 residues. Per germline, CDR1 GTSNPN and CDR2 SVGIG (reference sequence). V lost 7 bases and J 0 bases, leaving 9 bases between the germline ends. The CDR3 bases are TGTGCCTTTGGACACCTGAACACTGAAGCTTTCTTT. Residues: CAFGHLNTEAFF.

This sequence joins TRBV19 and TRBJ1-1; 8 bases map to TRBD1. CDR3 length: 15 amino acids. Per germline, CDR1 LNHDA and CDR2 SQIVND (reference sequence). V was pared by 5 bases and J by 1 base, with 6 bases of the junction left unmatched. CDR3 sequence reads: CASSVTGATNTEAFF. CDR3 coding DNA: TGTGCCAGTAGTGTGACAGGGGCGACGAACACTGAAGCTTTCTTT.

This chain connects TRBV15 to TRBJ2-3, with TRBD2 matching 10 bases. This CDR3 region has 15 residues. V dropped 1 base and J dropped 7; count of bases not matched to a gene: 5. Germline V gene lookup returns CDR1 LNHNV and CDR2 YYDKDF (reference sequence). The CDR3 loop reads CATSRGGTSAYTQYF. Written as DNA, the CDR3 is TGTGCCACCAGCAGAGGGGGGACTAGCGCATATACGCAGTATTTT. Drawing the rest from reference TRBV15 and TRBJ2-3, the complete variable domain is DAMVIQNPRYQVTQFGKPVTLSCSQTLNHNVMYWYQQKSSQAPKLLFHYYDKDFNNEADTPDNFQSRRPNTSFCFLDIRSPGLGDTAMYLCATSRGGTSAYTQYFGPGTRLTVL.

The chain combines TRBV5-1 with TRBJ2-1; a possible D gene is TRBD2 (5 bases). Trimming stripped 3 bases from V and 0 bases from J, with 10 bases between. Germline-derived CDR1 and CDR2 are SGHRS and YFSETQ. This CDR3 region has 15 residues. CDR3 nucleotides: TGCGCCAGCAGCTCAAGCGGCTTCTCCTACAATGAGCAGTTCTTC. Its translation: CASSSSGFSYNEQFF.

J is TRBJ1-1 and V is TRBV19; no reliable D call. Germline V gene sequence: CDR1 LNHDA, CDR2 SQIVND (reference sequence). V gave up 7 bases and J gave up 3 bases, with 18 bases separating them. The CDR3 extends over 15 amino acids. CDR3 DNA: TGTGCCAGTATCCTTCTCGGCGGAGTATACACTGAAGCTTTCTTT. Translation: CASILLGGVYTEAFF.

The chain combines TRBV6-5 with TRBJ1-2; D uncertain. CDR1 MNHEY and CDR2 SVGAGI come from the germline V gene. V dropped 4 bases and J dropped 4 bases, with 19 bases sitting between them. The CDR3 is 16 residues long. DNA for the CDR3: TGTGCCAGCAGTTCCAGCACGGGAGAAGTTACCTATGGCTACACCTTC. As protein: CASSSSTGEVTYGYTF.

The chain links TRBV9 to TRBJ2-6, with D perhaps matching TRBD2 (5 bases). The CDR3 sequence is 17 residues long. V was trimmed by 4 bases and J by 2 bases, leaving 16 bases between them. CDR1 and CDR2 (germline): SGDLS, YYNGEE. CDR3 DNA: TGTGCCAGCAGCTCCCTGTGGGCGGGCGCTGGGGCCAACGTCCTGACTTTC. Translation: CASSSLWAGAGANVLTF.

The chain joins TRBV12-5 to TRBJ2-5; tentatively, D is TRBD1 (6 bases). CDR1 and CDR2 (germline): LGHNT, FRNRAP. V was clipped by 7 bases and J by 4 bases, with 13 bases between them. This CDR3 spans 13 amino acids. CDR3 loop: CASAAVTGETQYF. DNA of the CDR3: TGTGCTAGTGCCGCTGTGACAGGAGAGACCCAGTACTTC.

The rearrangement joins TRBV18 to TRBJ2-3; 12 nucleotides line up with TRBD2. V lost 3 bases to trimming and J lost 4 bases; unmatched junction nucleotides: 14. This CDR3 contains 19 residues. CDR1 KGHSH and CDR2 LQKENI come from the germline V gene. In nucleotides, the CDR3 is TGTGCCAGCTCACCCCTCGGGATGACTAGCGGGAGTAGTGCAGATACGCAGTATTTT. It yields the protein CASSPLGMTSGSSADTQYF.

The rearrangement links TRBV28 to TRBJ1-4, with 9 bases fitting TRBD1. Looked up from germline, CDR1 is MDHEN and CDR2 is SYDVKM. The CDR3 has 14 amino acids. After removal of 6 bases from V and 8 bases from J, the junction contained 7 bases not matched to a gene. CDR3 residues: CASSQGQGREKLFF. In nucleotides, the CDR3 is TGTGCCAGCAGCCAGGGACAGGGCCGCGAAAAACTGTTTTTT.

A few counts support this clone. The chain combines TRBV6-5 with TRBJ2-7; the match to TRBD1 covers 8 bases. CDR3 size: 14 residues. From germline, CDR1 is MNHEY and CDR2 SVGAGI. V was clipped by 7 bases and J by 2 bases; unmatched bases: 7. The CDR3 is CASNAGTGAYEQYF. In DNA form, the CDR3 reads TGTGCCAGCAACGCCGGGACAGGAGCCTACGAGCAGTACTTC.

Here the CDR3 reads CASSESGLGNSPLHF. CDR3 bases: TGTGCCAGCAGTGAGTCAGGGTTAGGGAATTCACCCCTCCACTTT. This chain connects TRBV2 to TRBJ1-6; D is perhaps TRBD1 (5 bases). This CDR3 contains 15 residues. V lost 3 bases, J lost 7 bases, and 13 bases lay in between. Germline-derived CDR1 and CDR2 are SNHLY and FYNNEI.

This chain links TRBV10-2 with TRBJ2-3; D is perhaps TRBD2 (6 bases). Germline CDR1 WSHSY, CDR2 SAAADI. The CDR3 totals 15 residues. V lost 5 bases, J lost 3 bases, and 15 bases lay in between. The CDR3 sequence is CASSSRGGGTDTQYF. The CDR3 DNA sequence: TGCGCCAGCAGTAGTCGGGGAGGAGGGACAGATACGCAGTATTTT.

The V call is TRBV9, the J call TRBJ1-4; maybe TRBD1 (6 bases). This CDR3 has 15 residues. V was clipped by 3 bases and J by 3 bases, with 12 bases between them. Germline V gives CDR1 SGDLS, CDR2 YYNGEE. CDR3 residues: CASSAQGWANEKLFF. In DNA, the CDR3 is TGTGCCAGCAGCGCACAGGGATGGGCTAATGAAAAACTGTTTTTT.

V is TRBV19 and J is TRBJ2-7; 9 positions match TRBD1. CDR1 and CDR2 (germline): LNHDA, SQIVND (reference sequence). Trimming took 6 bases from V and 7 from J; bases not matched to a gene: 10. This CDR3 comprises 14 residues. CDR3 in DNA: TGTGCCAGTAGCCCGTGGACAGGGGCGCGTGAGCAGTACTTC. It encodes CASSPWTGAREQYF.

V and J are TRBV4-1 and TRBJ2-7; D possibly corresponds to TRBD2 (5 bases). Deletions cut 0 bases from V and 4 bases from J, with 10 bases between. Germline V gene lookup returns CDR1 MGHRA and CDR2 YSYEKL. This CDR3 is built from 14 residues. The CDR3 nucleotides are TGCGCCAGCAGCCAAGAGAGGACGGGATACGAGCAGTACTTC. This gives the protein CASSQERTGYEQYF.

This rearrangement joins TRBV18 to TRBJ2-7, with 9 nucleotides matching TRBD1. V was pared by 3 bases and J by 4 bases, with 13 bases of the junction left unmatched. The CDR3 is 17 amino acids. CDR1 is KGHSH, CDR2 LQKENI, per germline. CDR3 sequence: CASSPSLSGTGIYEQYF. The CDR3 nucleotides read TGTGCCAGCTCACCCTCCCTTTCCGGGACAGGGATTTACGAGCAGTACTTC. Using reference TRBV18 and TRBJ2-7 for the parts outside the CDR3, the full variable domain is NAGVMQNPRHLVRRRGQEARLRCSPMKGHSHVYWYRQLPEEGLKFMVYLQKENIIDESGMPKERFSAEFPKEGPSILRIQQVVRGDSAAYFCASSPSLSGTGIYEQYFGPGTRLTVT.

This clone was picked up a small number of times. CDR3 in DNA: TGTGCCAGCAGCTTGGTCCAGGGAAGGAACACTGAAGCTTTCTTT. This translates into CASSLVQGRNTEAFF. This chain joins TRBV5-4 and TRBJ1-1; D may be TRBD1 (5 bases). CDR1 is SGHNT and CDR2 is YYREEE in the germline V gene (reference sequence). V was shortened by 0 bases and J by 1 base, with 10 bases between the two germline ends. This CDR3 has 15 residues.

The gene calls are TRBV18 and TRBJ1-2, with a possible D match to TRBD1 (5 bases). The CDR3 has 11 residues. Looked up from germline, CDR1 is KGHSH and CDR2 is LQKENI. The germline V and J ends were trimmed by 8 bases and 8 bases, with 12 bases remaining between them. Here the CDR3 DNA reads TGTGCCAGCGCATCGGGGGACGGCTACACCTTC. Protein product: CASASGDGYTF. Full variable domain (missing parts from reference TRBV18 and TRBJ1-2): NAGVMQNPRHLVRRRGQEARLRCSPMKGHSHVYWYRQLPEEGLKFMVYLQKENIIDESGMPKERFSAEFPKEGPSILRIQQVVRGDSAAYFCASASGDGYTFGSGTRLTVV.

The CDR3 reads CASRPIPGQHLSGANVLTF. For the CDR3, the DNA is TGTGCCAGCAGGCCTATACCGGGACAACACCTCTCTGGGGCCAACGTCCTGACTTTC. The gene calls are TRBV28 and TRBJ2-6; weak D call: TRBD1 (6 bases). The V end was cut by 6 bases, the J end by 0 bases, with 21 bases between. This CDR3 contains 19 residues. Germline loops: CDR1 MDHEN, CDR2 SYDVKM.

This clone has only a few counts. This rearrangement joins TRBV11-2 to TRBJ2-1, with 9 bases identical to TRBD1. CDR1 and CDR2 (germline): SGHAT, FQNNGV. This CDR3 comprises 15 residues. The V and J ends lost 6 bases and 8 bases, in that order; junction bases with no gene match: 11. The CDR3: CASSGLGTGSDEQFF. The CDR3 nucleotides are TGTGCCAGCAGTGGCCTAGGGACAGGGTCCGATGAGCAGTTCTTC.

V is TRBV18 and J is TRBJ1-1; D ambiguous. V was shortened by 5 bases and J by 1 base, with 5 bases between the two germline ends. The CDR3 loop spans 12 amino acids. Germline lookup yields CDR1 KGHSH and CDR2 LQKENI. The CDR3 here is CASSDRNTEAFF. CDR3 in DNA: TGTGCCAGCTCAGATAGGAACACTGAAGCTTTCTTT.

The chain combines TRBV14 with TRBJ1-6; no clear D. CDR1 SGHDN and CDR2 FVKESK come from the germline V gene. V lost 4 bases and J 10 bases, leaving 11 bases between the germline ends. The CDR3 is 13 amino acids. The CDR3 loop is CASSPGRASPLHF. Here the CDR3 DNA reads TGTGCCAGCAGCCCGGGGAGGGCATCACCCCTCCACTTT.